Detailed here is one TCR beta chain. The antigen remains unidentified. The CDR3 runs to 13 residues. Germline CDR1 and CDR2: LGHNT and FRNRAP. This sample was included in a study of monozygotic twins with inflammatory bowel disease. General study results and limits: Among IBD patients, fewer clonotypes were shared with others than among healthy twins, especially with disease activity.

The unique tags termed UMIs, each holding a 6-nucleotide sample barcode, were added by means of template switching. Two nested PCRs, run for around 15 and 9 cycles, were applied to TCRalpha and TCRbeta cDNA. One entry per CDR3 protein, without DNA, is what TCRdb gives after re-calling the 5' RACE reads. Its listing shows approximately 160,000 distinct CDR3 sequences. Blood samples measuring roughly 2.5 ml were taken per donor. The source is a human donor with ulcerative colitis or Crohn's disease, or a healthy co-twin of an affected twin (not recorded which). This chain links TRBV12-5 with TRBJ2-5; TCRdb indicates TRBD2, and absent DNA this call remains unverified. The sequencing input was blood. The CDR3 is CASGISPVETQYF.